Listed below are T cell receptor beta chains from one sample, sequenced in a study of T cell responses to AZD1222 COVID-19 vaccine. Profiling relied on immunoSEQ multiplex PCR, and the TCRdb table lists in-frame clones only, not all of them. The table has around 150,000 clones, 80% to 95% seen once; the top ten hold around 6.5%. This material consisted of peripheral blood, taken 28 days after the second AZD1222 dose. These receptors were collected from an adult who received the AZD1222 COVID-19 vaccine. Each CDR3 is given with its conserved first and last residue. D genes are given only for firm matches. Size values are once, few and many counts, or a class for expanded clones, and some rows have none.

.	TRBJ2-1	.	TRBV4-2	TGTGCCAGCGGTCGGGGGCTGGGAAATGAGCAGTTCTTC	CASGRGLGNEQFF
once	TRBJ1-6	.	TRBV9	TGTGCCAGCAGCGAGGGGCAGGGTGGGGTAAATTCACCCCTCCACTTT	CASSEGQGGVNSPLHF
.	TRBJ1-6	TRBD1	TRBV5-1	TGCGCCAGCAGCTTTGACAGGGGGCCCGTATCACCCCTCCACTTT	CASSFDRGPVSPLHF
once	TRBJ2-1	.	TRBV7-3	TGTGCCAGCAGCCCGGCAGGGAGCTCCTACAATGAGCAGTTCTTC	CASSPAGSSYNEQFF
.	TRBJ2-4	.	TRBV4-1	TGCGCCAGCAGCTGGACTATCCTAGCCAAAAACATTCAGTACTTC	CASSWTILAKNIQYF
.	TRBJ2-3	.	TRBV19	TGTGCCAGTAGAGGGACCACAGATACGCAGTATTTT	CASRGTTDTQYF
once	TRBJ1-2	.	TRBV11-2	TGTGCCAGCAGCCCCGGGGGCGGGTATATCTATGGCTACACCTTC	CASSPGGGYIYGYTF
.	TRBJ1-1	.	TRBV7-6	TGTGCCAGCAGCTTAGAAGCAGGGCCGAGGGTTGAAGCTTTCTTT	CASSLEAGPRVEAFF
.	TRBJ2-1	.	TRBV7-9	TGTGCCAGCAGCCATTGGACGGCGCCCGGGGCTGTGTACAATGAGCAGTTCTTC	CASSHWTAPGAVYNEQFF
once	TRBJ2-1	.	TRBV11-1	TGTGCCAGCAGCAAGTCCGCTAATGAAAATGAGCAGTTCTTC	CASSKSANENEQFF
.	TRBJ1-3	.	TRBV19	TGTGCCAGTAGTATCGGAGGGGCCTCTGGAAACACCATATATTTT	CASSIGGASGNTIYF
.	TRBJ1-3	.	TRBV7-9	TGTGCCAGCAGCCAGCAATGGCTGGGGGCAGGAAACACCATATATTTT	CASSQQWLGAGNTIYF
.	TRBJ1-6	.	TRBV30	TGTGCCTGGAGTTCCTCGACAGGAGGGAAATCACCCCTCCACTTT	CAWSSSTGGKSPLHF
.	TRBJ1-5	.	TRBV5-6	TGTGCCAGCAGCCCAAAATACACCGGGACCCAGCCCCAGCATTTT	CASSPKYTGTQPQHF
.	TRBJ2-1	TRBD1	TRBV11-3	TGTGCCAGCAGCCCCCGGGACAGTCGACAGAATGAGCAGTTCTTC	CASSPRDSRQNEQFF
.	TRBJ1-1	.	TRBV4-2	TGTGCCAGCAGCCAACCAGGGCAGGGGCAAAACACTGAAGCTTTCTTT	CASSQPGQGQNTEAFF
.	TRBJ2-7	.	TRBV11-3	TGTGCCAGCAGCCCTAGACGCGGGTCCTACGAGCAGTACTTC	CASSPRRGSYEQYF
.	TRBJ1-2	.	TRBV10-3	TGTGCCATCAGTGAAACCACAGCGAGCGACTATGGCTACACCTTC	CAISETTASDYGYTF
.	TRBJ2-7	.	TRBV12-5	TGTGCTAGTGGCACCGTTGGGGGGGGCCTAGGAGCGACCTCCTACGAGCAGTACTTC	CASGTVGGGLGATSYEQYF
.	TRBJ1-3	.	TRBV27	TGTGCCAGCAGTTTAGTTGGTCTGTCAGGAGGTCGGGACACCATATATTTT	CASSLVGLSGGRDTIYF